Below, 15 T cell receptor beta chains from the same sample are listed, as sequenced in a study of PD-L1 blockade in urothelial cancer. TCRdb's copy holds only in-frame clones and misses some; the assay was immunoSEQ multiplex PCR. This repertoire shows approximately 46,000 clones, 87% found once; its top ten account for approximately 7.1%. The specimen comprised PBMCs, sampled around atezolizumab (anti-PD-L1) treatment. The receptor source for this set is a man aged 60 to 75 with urothelial cancer.

This clone has a single count. The V and J genes are TRBV28 and TRBJ1-1, with TRBD1 as a possible D gene (6 bases). Trimming took off 4 bases at V and 8 bases at J, with 8 bases between the two ends. CDR3 length: 11 residues. Per the germline V gene, CDR1 is MDHEN and CDR2 is SYDVKM. The CDR3 region has the DNA TGTGCCAGCAGTTCCGGGACAGAAGCTTTCTTT. It translates to CASSSGTEAFF.

This clone was recorded a few times. The genes are TRBV9 and TRBJ1-2; 8 bases fit TRBD1. This CDR3 is built from 15 residues. CDR1 SGDLS and CDR2 YYNGEE come from the germline V gene. The ends lost 0 bases at V and 4 bases at J; junction bases unmatched: 5. Here the CDR3 reads CASSVDGQGGYGYTF. DNA of the CDR3: TGTGCCAGCAGCGTAGACGGACAGGGAGGCTATGGCTACACCTTC.

The rearrangement joins TRBV5-1 to TRBJ1-4, with TRBD1 as a possible D gene (6 bases). Trimming took off 3 bases at V and 4 bases at J, with 13 bases between the two ends. This CDR3 has 15 residues. Germline V gene sequence: CDR1 SGHRS, CDR2 YFSETQ. CDR3 DNA: TGCGCCAGCAGCTCCCGGGACATCCTTAATGAAAAACTGTTTTTT. It codes for CASSSRDILNEKLFF.

The chain combines TRBV5-6 with TRBJ1-2; TRBD1 agrees at 9 bases. J lost 10 bases, V lost 4 bases, and 11 bases had no gene match. CDR3 length equals 14 residues. The germline CDR1 and CDR2 sequences are SGHDT and YYEEEE. CDR3 in amino acids: CASSARGQGKTYTF. The CDR3 DNA reads as TGTGCCAGCAGCGCGCGGGGACAGGGAAAGACCTACACCTTC.

The V and J genes are TRBV28 and TRBJ2-1; D not resolved. V dropped 2 bases and J dropped 5 bases, with 10 bases sitting between them. The length of the CDR3 is 14 residues. Germline-derived CDR1 and CDR2 are MDHEN and SYDVKM. CDR3 nucleotide sequence: TGTGCCAGCAGTTTAATTTCCGGTAACAATGAGCAGTTCTTC. It translates to CASSLISGNNEQFF.

The rearrangement links TRBV7-9 to TRBJ2-3; D may be TRBD1 (5 bases). This CDR3 region has 16 residues. Germline CDR1 and CDR2: SEHNR and FQNEAQ (reference sequence). V was shortened by 2 bases and J by 1 base, with 13 bases between the two germline ends. The CDR3 bases are TGTGCCAGCAGCTTAAGATCAAACAGGCGCACAGATACGCAGTATTTT. Translated: CASSLRSNRRTDTQYF.

The V gene is TRBV6-5, the J gene TRBJ1-1; 9 nucleotides align to TRBD1. The CDR3 has 15 residues. Germline CDR1 and CDR2: MNHEY and SVGAGI. Trimming took 7 bases from V and 2 from J; bases not matched to a gene: 8. The CDR3 here is CASTTRQGGNTEAFF. As DNA, the CDR3 is TGTGCCAGCACCACTAGACAGGGGGGAAACACTGAAGCTTTCTTT.

As for this clone: An end of the junction differs from the germline gene, which may be a read error. CDR3 nucleotides: TGTGCTAGCAGCTTATCAGGAGAGACCCAGTACTTC. Its translation: CASSLSGETQYF. The chain employs TRBV7-7 and TRBJ2-5; D call uncertain. CDR1 SSHAT and CDR2 FNYEAQ come from the germline V gene (reference sequence). The CDR3 is 12 amino acids.

CDR3 sequence reads: CASSGTSGPYNEQFF. DNA of the CDR3: TGTGCCAGCAGCGGTACTAGCGGGCCGTACAATGAGCAGTTCTTC. The gene calls are TRBV2 and TRBJ2-1; TRBD2 agrees at 9 bases. Germline trimming cut 6 bases from V and 4 bases from J; bases unmatched to any gene: 7. Germline values: CDR1 SNHLY, CDR2 FYNNEI. The length of the CDR3 is 15 residues.

The V call is TRBV6-6, the J call TRBJ2-7; 11 bases fit TRBD2. V shed 6 bases and J 0 bases; nucleotides not matched to a gene: 4. CDR1 is MNHNY, CDR2 SVGAGI, per germline (reference sequence). The CDR3 has 15 residues. The CDR3 bases are TGTGCCAGCAGAGATAGCGGGGGGGACTCCTACGAGCAGTACTTC. It encodes CASRDSGGDSYEQYF.

This sequence joins TRBV19 and TRBJ2-7, with D possibly matching TRBD1 (6 bases). The V and J ends lost 3 bases and 3 bases respectively, with 9 bases between them. CDR3 length: 13 amino acids. From germline, CDR1 is LNHDA and CDR2 SQIVND (reference sequence). The CDR3 DNA follows: TGTGCCAGTAGTATTCTGACAGGCTACGAGCAGTACTTC. Amino acid sequence: CASSILTGYEQYF. Supplemented by reference TRBV19 and TRBJ2-7, the full variable domain reads DGGITQSPKYLFRKEGQNVTLSCEQNLNHDAMYWYRQDPGQGLRLIYYSQIVNDFQKGDIAEGYSVSREKKESFPLTVTSAQKNPTAFYLCASSILTGYEQYFGPGTRLTVT.

V usage is TRBV30 and J usage is TRBJ2-5, with 9 bases aligning to TRBD2. Germline V gene sequence: CDR1 GTSNPN, CDR2 SVGIG (reference sequence). The ends lost 2 bases at V and 1 base at J; junction bases unmatched: 5. This CDR3 region has 15 residues. The CDR3 protein is CAWSTGTSLQETQYF. DNA of the CDR3: TGTGCCTGGAGTACCGGGACTAGCCTCCAAGAGACCCAGTACTTC.

The J gene is TRBJ1-2, the V gene TRBV11-2; possibly TRBD1 for D (5 bases). V shed 5 bases and J shed 2 bases, with 9 bases lying between them. The CDR3 sequence is 13 residues long. Germline CDR1 is SGHAT and CDR2 is FQNNGV. CDR3 in amino acids: CASSMDTNYGYTF. The CDR3, as DNA: TGTGCCAGCAGCATGGACACGAACTATGGCTACACCTTC.

The V gene is TRBV5-1, the J gene TRBJ1-5, with 8 bases aligning to TRBD1. The CDR3 covers 15 residues. J gave up 6 bases and V 4 bases, and 9 bases lay outside the gene matches. The germline V gene encodes CDR1 SGHRS and CDR2 YFSETQ. This CDR3 is CASSPLGTGTQPQHF. The CDR3 DNA reads TGCGCCAGCAGCCCCCTAGGGACAGGCACTCAGCCCCAGCATTTT.

This clone was counted only a few times. The chain carries TRBV11-2 and TRBJ1-5, with D perhaps TRBD1 (5 bases). CDR3 length equals 13 residues. V lost 6 bases, J lost 6 bases, and 12 bases lay in between. Germline V CDR1 and CDR2: SGHAT, FQNNGV. As DNA, the CDR3 is TGTGCCAGCAGTTTCGTCGGGGGTCAGCCCCAGCATTTT. This translates into CASSFVGGQPQHF. The variable domain in full, completed from reference TRBV11-2 and TRBJ1-5, reads EAGVAQSPRYKIIEKRQSVAFWCNPISGHATLYWYQQILGQGPKLLIQFQNNGVVDDSQLPKDRFSAERLKGVDSTLKIQPAKLEDSAVYLCASSFVGGQPQHFGDGTRLSIL.